Detailed here is one TCR beta chain. Use of 60 Vbeta and 13 Jbeta primers characterized the PCR. The table came from immunoSEQ multiplex PCR; TCRdb's copy has only in-frame clones and leaves some out. This sample's clone table lists 150,000 to 200,000 clones. This specimen comes from a study of cytomegalovirus exposure and HLA in healthy donors. Trimming cost V 6 bases and J 1 base; bases outside gene matches: 4. The CDR3 sequence is 14 residues long. Germline V gene lookup returns CDR1 MDHEN and CDR2 SYDVKM. The J gene is TRBJ2-3, the V gene TRBV28; 7 positions match TRBD2. The sample taken for sequencing was PBMCs. This TCR came from a man between 25 and 39 years old in good health and CMV-seronegative. CDR3 DNA sequence: TGTGCCAGCAGGTCGGGGGGACGCACAGATACGCAGTATTTT. Encoded protein: CASRSGGRTDTQYF. Looking up the rest from reference TRBV28 and TRBJ2-3 gives the full variable domain: DVKVTQSSRYLVKRTGEKVFLECVQDMDHENMFWYRQDPGLGLRLIYFSYDVKMKEKGDIPEGYSVSREKKERFSLILESASTNQTSMYLCASRSGGRTDTQYFGPGTRLTVL.